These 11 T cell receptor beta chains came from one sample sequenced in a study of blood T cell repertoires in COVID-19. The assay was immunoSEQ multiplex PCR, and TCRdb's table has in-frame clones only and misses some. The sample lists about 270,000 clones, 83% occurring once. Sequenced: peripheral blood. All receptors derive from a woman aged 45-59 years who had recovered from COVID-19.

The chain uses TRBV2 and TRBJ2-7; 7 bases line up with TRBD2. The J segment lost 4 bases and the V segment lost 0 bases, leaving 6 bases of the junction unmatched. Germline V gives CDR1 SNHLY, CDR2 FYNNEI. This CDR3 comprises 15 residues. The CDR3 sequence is CASSEAGRGRYEQYF. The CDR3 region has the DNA TGTGCCAGCAGTGAAGCGGGGCGGGGGAGATACGAGCAGTACTTC.

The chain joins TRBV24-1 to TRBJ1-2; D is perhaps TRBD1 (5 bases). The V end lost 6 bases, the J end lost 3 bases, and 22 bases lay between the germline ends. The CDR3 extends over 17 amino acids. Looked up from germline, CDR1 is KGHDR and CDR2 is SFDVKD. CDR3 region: CATSKESGVGGDYGYTF. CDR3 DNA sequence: TGTGCCACCAGTAAGGAGTCTGGAGTTGGAGGGGACTATGGCTACACCTTC.

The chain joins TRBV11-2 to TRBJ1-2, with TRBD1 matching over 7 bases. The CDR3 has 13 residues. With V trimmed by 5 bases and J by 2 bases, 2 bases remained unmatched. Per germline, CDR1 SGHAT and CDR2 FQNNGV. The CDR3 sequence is CASSRDRNYGYTF. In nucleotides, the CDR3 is TGTGCCAGCAGCCGGGACAGAAACTATGGCTACACCTTC.

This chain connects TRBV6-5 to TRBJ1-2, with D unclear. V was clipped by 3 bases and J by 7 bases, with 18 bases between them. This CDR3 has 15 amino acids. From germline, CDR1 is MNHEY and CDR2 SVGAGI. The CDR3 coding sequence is TGTGCCAGCAGTTATAGCCCCTCCAGCGGTGGTGGCTACACCTTC. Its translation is CASSYSPSSGGGYTF.

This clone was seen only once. CDR3 in amino acids: CASSYSYNQPQHF. The CDR3 DNA reads as TGTGCCAGCAGTTACTCGTACAATCAGCCCCAGCATTTT. V gene TRBV6-5 combines with J gene TRBJ1-5, with D unresolved. The germline V and J ends were trimmed by 0 bases and 3 bases, with 3 bases remaining between them. The germline CDR1 and CDR2 sequences are MNHEY and SVGAGI. The CDR3 is 13 residues long.

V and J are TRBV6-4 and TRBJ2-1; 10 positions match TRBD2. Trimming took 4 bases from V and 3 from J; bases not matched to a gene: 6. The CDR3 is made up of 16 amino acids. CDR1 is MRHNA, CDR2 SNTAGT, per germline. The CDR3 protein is CASSARIAGGYNEQFF. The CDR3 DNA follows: TGTGCCAGCAGTGCCAGGATAGCGGGGGGCTACAATGAGCAGTTCTTC.

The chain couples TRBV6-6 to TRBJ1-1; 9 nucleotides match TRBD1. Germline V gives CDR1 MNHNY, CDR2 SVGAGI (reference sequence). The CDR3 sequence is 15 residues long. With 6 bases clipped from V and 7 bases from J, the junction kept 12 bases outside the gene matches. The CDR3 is CASSPTGGAKVEAFF. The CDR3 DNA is TGTGCCAGCAGCCCCACAGGGGGCGCGAAGGTTGAAGCTTTCTTT.

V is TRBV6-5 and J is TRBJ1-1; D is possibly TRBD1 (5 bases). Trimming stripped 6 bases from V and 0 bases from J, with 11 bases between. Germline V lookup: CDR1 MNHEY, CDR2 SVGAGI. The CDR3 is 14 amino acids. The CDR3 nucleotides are TGTGCCAGCAGCATGACAGAGATGAACACTGAAGCTTTCTTT. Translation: CASSMTEMNTEAFF.

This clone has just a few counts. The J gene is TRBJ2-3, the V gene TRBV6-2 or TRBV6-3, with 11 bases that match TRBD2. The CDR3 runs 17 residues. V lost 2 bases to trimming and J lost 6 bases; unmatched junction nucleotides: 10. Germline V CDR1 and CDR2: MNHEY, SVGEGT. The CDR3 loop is CASSYLRASGGRDTQYF. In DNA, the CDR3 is TGTGCCAGCAGTTACCTCCGGGCTAGCGGGGGGCGGGATACGCAGTATTTT.

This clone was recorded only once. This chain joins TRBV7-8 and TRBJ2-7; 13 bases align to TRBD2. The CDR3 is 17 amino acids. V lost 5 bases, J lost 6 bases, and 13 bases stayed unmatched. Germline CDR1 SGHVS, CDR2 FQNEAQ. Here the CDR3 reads CASSPRYTSGRGGEQYF. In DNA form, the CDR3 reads TGTGCCAGCAGCCCCCGATATACTAGCGGGAGGGGGGGCGAGCAGTACTTC. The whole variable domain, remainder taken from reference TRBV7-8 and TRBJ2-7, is GAGVSQSPRYKVAKRGQDVALRCDPISGHVSLFWYQQALGQGPEFLTYFQNEAQLDKSGLPSDRFFAERPEGSVSTLKIQRTQQEDSAVYLCASSPRYTSGRGGEQYFGPGTRLTVT.

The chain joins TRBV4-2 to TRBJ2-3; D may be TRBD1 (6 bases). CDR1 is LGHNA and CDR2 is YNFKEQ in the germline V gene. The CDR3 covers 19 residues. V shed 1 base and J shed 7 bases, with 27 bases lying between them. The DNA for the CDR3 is TGTGCCAGCAGCCAAGCCTTCGAAGGCTACTTGGGGGCCCCATATACGCAGTATTTT. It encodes CASSQAFEGYLGAPYTQYF.